This T cell receptor beta chain was observed in a study of cytomegalovirus exposure and HLA in healthy donors. The study's findings and limits: The study labeled more than 150 TCR beta chains cytomegalovirus-associated. For TCR beta chains, V- and J-gene trimming was later linked to a missense DCLRE1C variant. Analysis performed later found 16,951 TCR beta sequences associated with HLA alleles at 0.05 false discovery rate.

This clone was observed a few times. Its antigen is not identified. The primer mix had 60 Vbeta and 13 Jbeta primers. Assay: immunoSEQ multiplex PCR; the TCRdb copy retains only in-frame clones and omits some. The sample carries about 98,000 clones, under 80% recorded once. Germline loops: CDR1 ENHRY, CDR2 SYGVKD. Trimming pared 4 bases from V and 0 bases from J, leaving 12 bases between. The length of the CDR3 is 15 residues. V usage is TRBV10-3 and J usage is TRBJ2-5; D gene ambiguous. The TCR comes from a male donor in good health and CMV-seronegative. Material: PBMCs. CDR3: CAISGLVGYQETQYF. The CDR3 nucleotides are TGTGCCATCAGTGGTCTAGTCGGTTACCAAGAGACCCAGTACTTC.